This T cell receptor (beta chain) came from a study of a mutant IDH1 vaccine in newly diagnosed glioma (dated by TCRdb to about 2021). With respect to the entire study: Vaccination was initiated 4-6 weeks after radiotherapy alone, or concurrently with temozolomide cycles in the chemotherapy-containing groups. Of the approximately 30 treated patients, approximately 60% were male and about 40% were female, and a mean age of around 40 years was recorded. Before enrollment, patients had received standard therapy of radiotherapy alone, temozolomide alone, or radiochemotherapy with temozolomide; most received the combination. Visit V12 was the week-35 safety follow-up and visit V13 was the week-47 end of study. Peripheral blood was collected at six visits: V03 (baseline), V05, V07, V10, V12 and V13. Longitudinal TCRB deep sequencing was performed for roughly 27 treated patients wherever samples were available for exploratory analyses.

Library construction relied on the immunoSEQ multiplex PCR assay. Rearranged TCR beta chain sequences were amplified with the hsTCRB Kit following the manufacturer's protocol. Sequencing of TCRB libraries was carried out on an Illumina MiSeq. On the study's bioinformatics: The kit vendor's proprietary platform handled demultiplexing, trimming and gene mapping. Not all clones reach the TCRdb copy of this immuneACCESS table, which keeps in-frame sequences only. Checked studies attribute under half of the gap to unresolved V genes and leave the rest unexplained. That table furnishes V, J and clone size, whereas the DNA furnished D and trimming. Present in this sample are tens of thousands of clones, 84% of which were seen just once. The ten largest clonotypes hold about an eighth of the sample. Study-level results and caveats: Changes in the top peripheral T cell clonotypes picked up by TCRB sequencing did not appear to be linked to pseudoprogression. According to the authors, sample limitations meant that analyses of patient blood samples could not be reproduced. Selection of PBMC samples for TCRB deep sequencing was based on availability. Immune responses induced by the vaccine were seen in 90% to 95% of patients across multiple MHC alleles.

The germline V gene (reference sequence) sets CDR1 to SEHNR and CDR2 to FQNEAQ. The CDR3 numbers 14 residues from cysteine through phenylalanine. Left in the record is the CDR3 DNA by itself, 42 bases read in frame from the first base. V lost 5 bases and J lost 9 bases; the stretch between them is 17 bases long. Comments on this clone: It has no known antigen specificity. No quality values exist for individual bases; no much larger clone is one base distant.

The sample's time point label, in plain terms: week 35, safety follow-up. Each vaccine dose was 300 ug of a 20-mer mutant IDH1 peptide in Montanide, given subcutaneously with topical imiquimod. Across visits V03 through V10, patients got a total of eight vaccinations, given in weeks 1, 3, 5, 7, 11, 15, 19 and 23. Newly diagnosed WHO grade 3 or 4 IDH1-mutant astrocytomas showing loss of nuclear ATRX were present in the donors. The samples were drawn from NOA16, a multicentre, single-arm, open-label phase I trial in Germany that tested a mutant IDH1 peptide vaccine in humans for the first time. Genomic DNA for TCRB sequencing was extracted from EDTA blood using the DNeasy Blood and Tissue Kit.

Sequencing used PBMCs, obtained from a glioma patient whose treatment included an IDH1 peptide vaccine. This TCR derives from a man aged 18 to 29 with glioma. Here the chain combines TRBV7-9 and TRBJ1-5, with no confident D gene call. In nucleotides, the sequence is TGTGCCAGCAGCCCTCCCGGGGTAGTCCGGCCCCAGCATTTT. This codes for CASSPPGVVRPQHF.